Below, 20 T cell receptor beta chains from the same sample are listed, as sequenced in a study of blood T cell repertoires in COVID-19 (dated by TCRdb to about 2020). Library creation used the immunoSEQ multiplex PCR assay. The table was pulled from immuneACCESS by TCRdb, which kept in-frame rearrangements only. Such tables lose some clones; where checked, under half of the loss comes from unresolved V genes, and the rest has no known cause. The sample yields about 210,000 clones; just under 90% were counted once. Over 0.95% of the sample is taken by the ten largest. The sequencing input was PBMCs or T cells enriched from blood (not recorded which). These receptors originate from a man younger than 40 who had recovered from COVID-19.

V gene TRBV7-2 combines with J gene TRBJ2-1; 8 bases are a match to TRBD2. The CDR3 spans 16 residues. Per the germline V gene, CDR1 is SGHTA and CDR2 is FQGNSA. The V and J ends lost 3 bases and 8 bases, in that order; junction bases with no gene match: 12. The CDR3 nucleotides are TGTGCCAGCAGCTTTAATTACGGGAGGGGAGGAGATGAGCAGTTCTTC. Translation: CASSFNYGRGGDEQFF.

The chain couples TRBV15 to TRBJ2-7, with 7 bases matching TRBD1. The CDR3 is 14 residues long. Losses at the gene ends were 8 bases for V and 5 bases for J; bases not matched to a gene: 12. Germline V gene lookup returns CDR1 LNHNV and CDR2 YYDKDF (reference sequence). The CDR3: CATQIPGQSNEQYF. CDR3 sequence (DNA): TGTGCCACCCAAATACCGGGACAGTCGAACGAGCAGTACTTC.

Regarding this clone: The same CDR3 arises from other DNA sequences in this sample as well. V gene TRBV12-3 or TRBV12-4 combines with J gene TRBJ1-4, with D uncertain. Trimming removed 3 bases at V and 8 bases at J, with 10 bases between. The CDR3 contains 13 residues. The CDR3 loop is CASSFRSGEKLFF. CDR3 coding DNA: TGTGCCAGCAGTTTCCGGAGTGGGGAAAAACTGTTTTTT.

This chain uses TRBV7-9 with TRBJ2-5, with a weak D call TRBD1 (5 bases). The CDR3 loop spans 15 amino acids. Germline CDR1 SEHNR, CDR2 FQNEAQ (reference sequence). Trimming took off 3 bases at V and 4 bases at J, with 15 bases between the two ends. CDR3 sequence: CASSFWQGKGETQYF. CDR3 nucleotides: TGTGCCAGCAGCTTTTGGCAGGGCAAAGGAGAGACCCAGTACTTC.

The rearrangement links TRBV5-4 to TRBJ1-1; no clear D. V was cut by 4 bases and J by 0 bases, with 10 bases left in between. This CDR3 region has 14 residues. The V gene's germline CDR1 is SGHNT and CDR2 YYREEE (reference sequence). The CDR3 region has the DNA TGTGCCAGCAGCCCTACGCGGATGAACACTGAAGCTTTCTTT. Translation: CASSPTRMNTEAFF.

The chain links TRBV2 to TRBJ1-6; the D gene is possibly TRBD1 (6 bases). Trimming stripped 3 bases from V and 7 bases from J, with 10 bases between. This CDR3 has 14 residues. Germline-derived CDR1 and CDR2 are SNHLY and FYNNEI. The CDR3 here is CASSEQGQNSPLHF. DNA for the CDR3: TGTGCCAGCAGTGAGCAGGGGCAGAATTCACCCCTCCACTTT.

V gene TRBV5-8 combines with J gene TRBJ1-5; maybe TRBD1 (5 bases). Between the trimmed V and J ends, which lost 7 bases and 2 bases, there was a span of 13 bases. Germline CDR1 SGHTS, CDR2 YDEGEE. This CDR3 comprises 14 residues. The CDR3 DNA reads TGTGCCAGCCTGGGGGGGGATGGCAATCAGCCCCAGCATTTT. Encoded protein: CASLGGDGNQPQHF.

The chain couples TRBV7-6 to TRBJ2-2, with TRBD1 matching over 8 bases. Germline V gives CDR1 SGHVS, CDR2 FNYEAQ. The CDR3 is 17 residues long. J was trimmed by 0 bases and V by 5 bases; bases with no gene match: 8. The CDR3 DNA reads TGTGCCAGCAGCACCACCGGACAGGGCGCGAACACCGGGGAGCTGTTTTTT. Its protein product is CASSTTGQGANTGELFF.

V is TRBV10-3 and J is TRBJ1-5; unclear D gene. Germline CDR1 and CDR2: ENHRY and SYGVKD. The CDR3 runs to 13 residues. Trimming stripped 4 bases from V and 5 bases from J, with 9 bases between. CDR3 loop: CAISGQFDQPQHF. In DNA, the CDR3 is TGTGCCATCAGTGGGCAGTTCGATCAGCCCCAGCATTTT.

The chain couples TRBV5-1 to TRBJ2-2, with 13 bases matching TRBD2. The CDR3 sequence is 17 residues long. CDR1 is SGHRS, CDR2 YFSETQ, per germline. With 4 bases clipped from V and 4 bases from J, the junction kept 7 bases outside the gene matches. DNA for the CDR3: TGCGCCAGCAGCGTTGGACTAGCGGGAGTTGGCACCGGGGAGCTGTTTTTT. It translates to CASSVGLAGVGTGELFF.

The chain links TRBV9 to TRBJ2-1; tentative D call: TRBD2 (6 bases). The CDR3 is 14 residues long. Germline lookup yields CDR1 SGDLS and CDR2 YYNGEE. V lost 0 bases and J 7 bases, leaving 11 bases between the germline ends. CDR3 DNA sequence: TGTGCCAGCAGCGTAGGCGGGGCCGGGAATGAGCAGTTCTTC. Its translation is CASSVGGAGNEQFF.

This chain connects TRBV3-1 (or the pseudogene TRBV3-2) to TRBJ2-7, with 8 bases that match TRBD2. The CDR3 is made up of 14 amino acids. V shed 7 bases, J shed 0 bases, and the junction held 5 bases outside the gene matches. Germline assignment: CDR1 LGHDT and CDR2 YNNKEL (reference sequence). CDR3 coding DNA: TGTGCCAGCACCACTAGCGGCAGCTCCTACGAGCAGTACTTC. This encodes CASTTSGSSYEQYF.

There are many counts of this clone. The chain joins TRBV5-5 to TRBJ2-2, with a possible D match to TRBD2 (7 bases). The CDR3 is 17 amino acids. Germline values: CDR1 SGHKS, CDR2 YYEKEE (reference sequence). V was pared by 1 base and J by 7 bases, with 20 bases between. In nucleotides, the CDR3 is TGTGCCAGCAGCTTGTTCGGGGGGCTGGGTCATGGCGGGGAGCTGTTTTTT. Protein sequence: CASSLFGGLGHGGELFF.

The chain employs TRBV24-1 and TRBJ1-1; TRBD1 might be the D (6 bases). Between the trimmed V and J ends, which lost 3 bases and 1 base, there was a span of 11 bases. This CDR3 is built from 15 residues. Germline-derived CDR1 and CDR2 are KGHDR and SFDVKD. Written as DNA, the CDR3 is TGTGCCACCAGTGATAGGGGGTCCCCGAACACTGAAGCTTTCTTT. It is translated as CATSDRGSPNTEAFF.

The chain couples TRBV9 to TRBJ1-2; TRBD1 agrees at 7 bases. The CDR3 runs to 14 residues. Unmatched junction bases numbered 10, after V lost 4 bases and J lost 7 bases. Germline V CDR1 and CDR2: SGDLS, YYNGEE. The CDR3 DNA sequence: TGTGCCAGCAGCTTCGCCGGGACAGCGATTGGCTACACCTTC. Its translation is CASSFAGTAIGYTF.

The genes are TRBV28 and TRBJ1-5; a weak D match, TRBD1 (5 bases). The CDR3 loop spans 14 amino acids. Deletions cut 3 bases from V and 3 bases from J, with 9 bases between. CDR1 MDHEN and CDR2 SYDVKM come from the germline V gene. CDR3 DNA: TGTGCCAGCAGTTTGCCAGGGAACAATCAGCCCCAGCATTTT. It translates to CASSLPGNNQPQHF.

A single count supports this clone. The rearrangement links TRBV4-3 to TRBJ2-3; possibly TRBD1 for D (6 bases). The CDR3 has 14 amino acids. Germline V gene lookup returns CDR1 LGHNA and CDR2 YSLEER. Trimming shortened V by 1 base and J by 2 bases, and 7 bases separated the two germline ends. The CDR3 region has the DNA TGCGCCAGCAGCCAAGGGACAGTCACAGATACGCAGTATTTT. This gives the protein CASSQGTVTDTQYF.

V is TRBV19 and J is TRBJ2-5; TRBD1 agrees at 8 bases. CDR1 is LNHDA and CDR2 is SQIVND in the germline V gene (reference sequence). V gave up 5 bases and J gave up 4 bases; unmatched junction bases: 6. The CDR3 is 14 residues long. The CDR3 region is CASSDSGGGETQYF. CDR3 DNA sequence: TGTGCCAGTAGTGATTCAGGGGGCGGAGAGACCCAGTACTTC.

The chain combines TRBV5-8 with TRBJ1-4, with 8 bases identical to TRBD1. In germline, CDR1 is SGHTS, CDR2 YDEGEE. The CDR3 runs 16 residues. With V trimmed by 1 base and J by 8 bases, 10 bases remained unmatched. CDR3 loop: CASSLSGRGQSEKLFF. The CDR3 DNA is TGTGCCAGCAGCTTGTCAGGCAGGGGGCAATCCGAAAAACTGTTTTTT. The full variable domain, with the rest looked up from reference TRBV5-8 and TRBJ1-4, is EAGVTQSPTHLIKTRGQQATLRCSPISGHTSVYWYQQALGLGLQFLLWYDEGEERNRGNFPPRFSGRQFPNYSSELNVNALELEDSALYLCASSLSGRGQSEKLFFGSGTQLSVL.

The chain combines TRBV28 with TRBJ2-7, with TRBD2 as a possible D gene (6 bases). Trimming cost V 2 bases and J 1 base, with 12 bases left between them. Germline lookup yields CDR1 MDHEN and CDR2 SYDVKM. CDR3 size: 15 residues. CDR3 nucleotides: TGTGCCAGCAGTTTAGGGGGGAAGAGTTCCTACGAGCAGTACTTC. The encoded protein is CASSLGGKSSYEQYF.